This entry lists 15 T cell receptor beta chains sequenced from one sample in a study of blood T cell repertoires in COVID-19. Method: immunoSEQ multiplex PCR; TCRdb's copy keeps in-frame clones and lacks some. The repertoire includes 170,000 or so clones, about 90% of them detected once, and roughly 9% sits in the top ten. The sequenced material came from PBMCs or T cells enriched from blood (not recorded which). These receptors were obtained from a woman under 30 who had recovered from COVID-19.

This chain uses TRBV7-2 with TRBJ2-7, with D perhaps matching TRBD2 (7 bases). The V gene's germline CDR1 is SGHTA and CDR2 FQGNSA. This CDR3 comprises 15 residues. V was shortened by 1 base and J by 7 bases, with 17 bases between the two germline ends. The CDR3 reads CASSLDEGGLWEQYF. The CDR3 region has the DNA TGTGCCAGCAGCTTAGACGAGGGGGGACTATGGGAGCAGTACTTC.

CDR3 in amino acids: CASSLDRGFQPQHF. The CDR3 nucleotides read TGTGCCAGCAGTCTGGACAGGGGATTCCAGCCCCAGCATTTT. The V and J genes are TRBV6-5 and TRBJ1-5, with TRBD1 identical over 9 bases. Germline V gene sequence: CDR1 MNHEY, CDR2 SVGAGI. Trimming at V came to 5 bases and at J to 7 bases, leaving 6 bases not matched to a gene. The CDR3 runs 14 residues.

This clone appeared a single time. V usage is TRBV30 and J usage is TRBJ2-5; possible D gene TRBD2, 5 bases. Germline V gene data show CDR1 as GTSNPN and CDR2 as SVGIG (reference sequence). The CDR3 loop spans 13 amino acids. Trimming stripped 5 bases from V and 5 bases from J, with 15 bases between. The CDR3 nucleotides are TGTGCCTGGGGGATAGTGTCGGGGGAGACCCAGTACTTC. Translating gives CAWGIVSGETQYF.

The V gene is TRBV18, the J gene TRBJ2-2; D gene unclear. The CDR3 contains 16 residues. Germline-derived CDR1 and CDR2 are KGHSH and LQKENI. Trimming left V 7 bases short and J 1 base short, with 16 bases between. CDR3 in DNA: TGTGCCAGCTGCCCGACAAGGCCCGAGAACACCGGGGAGCTGTTTTTT. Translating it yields CASCPTRPENTGELFF. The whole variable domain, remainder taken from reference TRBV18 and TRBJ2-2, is NAGVMQNPRHLVRRRGQEARLRCSPMKGHSHVYWYRQLPEEGLKFMVYLQKENIIDESGMPKERFSAEFPKEGPSILRIQQVVRGDSAAYFCASCPTRPENTGELFFGEGSRLTVL.

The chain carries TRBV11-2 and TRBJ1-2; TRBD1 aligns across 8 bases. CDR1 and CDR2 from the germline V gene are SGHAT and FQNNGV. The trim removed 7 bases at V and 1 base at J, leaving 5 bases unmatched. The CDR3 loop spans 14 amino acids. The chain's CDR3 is CASTATGDNYGYTF. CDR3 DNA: TGTGCCAGCACCGCGACAGGGGATAACTATGGCTACACCTTC.

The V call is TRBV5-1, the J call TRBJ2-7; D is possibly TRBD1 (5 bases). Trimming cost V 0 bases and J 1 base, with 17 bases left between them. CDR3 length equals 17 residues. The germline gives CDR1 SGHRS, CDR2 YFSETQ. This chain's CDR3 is CASSLGLFLAGSYEQYF. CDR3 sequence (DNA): TGCGCCAGCAGCTTGGGCCTTTTCCTCGCAGGGTCCTACGAGCAGTACTTC.

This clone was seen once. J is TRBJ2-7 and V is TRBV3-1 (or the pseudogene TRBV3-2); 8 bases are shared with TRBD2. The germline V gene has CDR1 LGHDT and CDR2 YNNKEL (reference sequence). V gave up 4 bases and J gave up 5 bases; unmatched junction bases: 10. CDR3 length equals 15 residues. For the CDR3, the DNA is TGTGCCAGCAGCCCTTCCCTGCGGGAGGTGGACGAGCAGTACTTC. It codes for CASSPSLREVDEQYF.

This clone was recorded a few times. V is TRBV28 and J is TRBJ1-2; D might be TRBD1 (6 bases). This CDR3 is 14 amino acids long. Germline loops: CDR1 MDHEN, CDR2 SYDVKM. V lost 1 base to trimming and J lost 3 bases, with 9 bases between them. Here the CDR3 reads CASSLSAGDYGYTF. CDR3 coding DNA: TGTGCCAGCAGTTTATCAGCAGGGGACTATGGCTACACCTTC.

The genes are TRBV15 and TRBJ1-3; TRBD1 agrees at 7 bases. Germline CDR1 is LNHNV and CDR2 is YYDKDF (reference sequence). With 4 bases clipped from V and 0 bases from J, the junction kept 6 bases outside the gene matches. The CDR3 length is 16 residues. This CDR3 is CATSTGTAYSGNTIYF. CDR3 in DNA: TGTGCCACCAGCACCGGGACAGCGTACTCTGGAAACACCATATATTTT.

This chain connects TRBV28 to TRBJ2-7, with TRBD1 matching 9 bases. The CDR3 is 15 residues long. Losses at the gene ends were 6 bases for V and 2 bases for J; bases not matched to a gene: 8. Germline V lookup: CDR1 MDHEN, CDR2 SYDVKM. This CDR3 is CASSPTGGHTYEQYF. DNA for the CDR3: TGTGCCAGCAGCCCTACAGGGGGCCATACCTACGAGCAGTACTTC. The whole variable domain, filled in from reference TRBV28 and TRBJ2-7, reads DVKVTQSSRYLVKRTGEKVFLECVQDMDHENMFWYRQDPGLGLRLIYFSYDVKMKEKGDIPEGYSVSREKKERFSLILESASTNQTSMYLCASSPTGGHTYEQYFGPGTRLTVT.

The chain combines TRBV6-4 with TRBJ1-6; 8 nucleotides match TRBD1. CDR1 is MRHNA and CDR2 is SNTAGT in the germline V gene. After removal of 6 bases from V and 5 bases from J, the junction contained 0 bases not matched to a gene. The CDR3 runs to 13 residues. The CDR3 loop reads CASRTGDNSPLHF. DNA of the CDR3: TGTGCCAGCAGGACAGGGGATAATTCACCCCTCCACTTT.

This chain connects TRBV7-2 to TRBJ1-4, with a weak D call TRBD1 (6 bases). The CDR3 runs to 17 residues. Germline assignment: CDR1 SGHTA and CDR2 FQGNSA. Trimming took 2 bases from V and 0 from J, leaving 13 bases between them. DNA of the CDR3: TGTGCCAGCAGCTTAATTTCGGACAGAGCAACTAATGAAAAACTGTTTTTT. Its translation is CASSLISDRATNEKLFF.

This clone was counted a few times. CDR3 bases: TGTGCCAGCAGTGAACTGGGGACAGGAGGGGAAAAACTGTTTTTT. Translating it yields CASSELGTGGEKLFF. V and J are TRBV2 and TRBJ1-4, with TRBD1 matching over 8 bases. The CDR3 loop spans 15 amino acids. Germline lookup yields CDR1 SNHLY and CDR2 FYNNEI. Trimming removed 2 bases from V and 8 bases from J; junction bases left unmatched: 7.

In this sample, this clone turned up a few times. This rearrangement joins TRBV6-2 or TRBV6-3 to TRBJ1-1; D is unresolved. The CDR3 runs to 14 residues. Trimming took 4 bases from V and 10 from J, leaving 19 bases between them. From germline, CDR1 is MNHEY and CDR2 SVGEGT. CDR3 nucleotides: TGTGCCAGCAGTTTCGGCGACTCTAGGCTGGGAGCTTTCTTT. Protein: CASSFGDSRLGAFF.

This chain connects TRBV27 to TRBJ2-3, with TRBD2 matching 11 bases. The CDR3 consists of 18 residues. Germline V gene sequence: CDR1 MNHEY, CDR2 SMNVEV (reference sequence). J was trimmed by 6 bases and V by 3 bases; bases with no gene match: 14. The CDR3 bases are TGTGCCAGCAGTTTCCGACTAGCGGGAACTCTAGCGGTGGATACGCAGTATTTT. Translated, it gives CASSFRLAGTLAVDTQYF.